The 17 T cell receptor beta chains below come from one sample, sequenced in a study of T cells after yellow fever vaccination. A single record per CDR3 protein comes from TCRdb applying MiXCR to the 5' RACE reads. This table holds approximately 300,000 distinct CDR3 sequences, approximately 7% found once. The material sequenced was PBMCs, taken roughly 45 days after the first yellow fever vaccination. All receptors derive from a man aged 18 to 35 who received the YFV17D yellow fever vaccine.

To note about this clonotype: Mismatch with germline at one junction end may stem from a read error. V usage is TRBV19 and J usage is TRBJ1-5; D remains unclear. The CDR3 loop spans 15 amino acids. Germline assignment: CDR1 LNHDA and CDR2 SQIVND (reference sequence). The chain's CDR3 is CASNIGPYHNQPQHF. CDR3 bases: TGTGCCAGTAATATAGGACCGTACCACAATCAGCCCCAGCATTTT.

This clonotype was recorded a few times. The V gene is TRBV14, the J gene TRBJ2-2; either TRBD1 or TRBD2 may fit D (6 bases each). Per germline, CDR1 SGHDN and CDR2 FVKESK. V was cut by 2 bases and J by 3 bases, with 13 bases left in between. This CDR3 contains 16 residues. CDR3 region: CASSQNWGADTGELFF. The CDR3 region has the DNA TGTGCCAGCAGCCAAAATTGGGGGGCTGACACCGGGGAGCTGTTTTTT.

The chain is built from TRBV5-4 and TRBJ1-2; D call uncertain. The CDR3 extends over 12 amino acids. Deletions cut 1 base from V and 8 bases from J, with 9 bases between. Germline assignment: CDR1 SGHNT and CDR2 YYREEE (reference sequence). The CDR3 DNA sequence: TGTGCCAGCAGCTTGCTAGGTCTCGGCTACACCTTC. This sequence encodes CASSLLGLGYTF. The full variable domain, with the rest looked up from reference TRBV5-4 and TRBJ1-2, is ETGVTQSPTHLIKTRGQQVTLRCSSQSGHNTVSWYQQALGQGPQFIFQYYREEENGRGNFPPRFSGLQFPNYSSELNVNALELDDSALYLCASSLLGLGYTFGSGTRLTVV.

The J gene is TRBJ2-4, the V gene TRBV5-1; D is possibly TRBD2 (5 bases). This CDR3 contains 15 residues. V was clipped by 1 base and J by 5 bases, with 13 bases between them. Germline V gene lookup returns CDR1 SGHRS and CDR2 YFSETQ. As DNA, the CDR3 is TGCGCCAGCAGCTTGTTTTCTCAGAGGGAAAACATTCAGTACTTC. Encoded protein: CASSLFSQRENIQYF.

At least ten counts were recorded for this clonotype. The chain employs TRBV27 and TRBJ2-7; unclear D gene. V was clipped by 5 bases and J by 2 bases, with 13 bases between them. The CDR3 runs to 14 residues. Germline V CDR1 and CDR2: MNHEY, SMNVEV (reference sequence). DNA of the CDR3: TGTGCCAGCAGTCCCTTTCGAGCAGCCTACGAGCAGTACTTC. Translated, it gives CASSPFRAAYEQYF.

This chain connects TRBV10-3 to TRBJ2-3, with 7 positions matching TRBD1. J was trimmed by 1 base and V by 8 bases; bases with no gene match: 3. The CDR3 has 13 amino acids. Germline V gene data show CDR1 as ENHRY and CDR2 as SYGVKD. The DNA of the CDR3 is TGTGCCATCTCCGGACAGGGCACAGATACGCAGTATTTT. Its protein product is CAISGQGTDTQYF.

In its sample, this clonotype was seen a few times. The chain employs TRBV6-2 or TRBV6-3 and TRBJ1-4; no firm D call. V lost 2 bases and J 3 bases, leaving 13 bases between the germline ends. Looked up from germline, CDR1 is MNHEY and CDR2 is SVGEGT. The CDR3 has 16 residues. CDR3 region: CASSYPPRTPNEKLFF. CDR3 DNA: TGTGCCAGCAGTTACCCTCCCAGGACTCCTAATGAAAAACTGTTTTTT.

This clonotype was observed a single time. The J gene is TRBJ2-3, the V gene TRBV18, with 14 bases fitting TRBD2. The J segment lost 5 bases and the V segment lost 3 bases, leaving 7 bases of the junction unmatched. CDR1 and CDR2 from the germline V gene are KGHSH and LQKENI. There are 17 residues in the CDR3. As DNA, the CDR3 is TGTGCCAGCTCACCGAGGACTAGCGGGGGGTTGGGAGATACGCAGTATTTT. Translating it yields CASSPRTSGGLGDTQYF.

This clonotype was observed a few times. The DNA for the CDR3 is TGCAGCGTTGAACCGCGGCAGGGCTACGAGCAGTACTTC. This translates into CSVEPRQGYEQYF. J is TRBJ2-7 and V is TRBV29-1; D is perhaps TRBD1 (5 bases). Germline assignment: CDR1 SQVTM and CDR2 ANQGSEA. The V gene lost 2 bases and the J gene lost 3 bases, with 11 bases spanning the gap. This CDR3 has 13 residues.

There are many counts of this clonotype. The chain has TRBV27 and TRBJ2-1; D possibly uses TRBD1 or TRBD2 (5 bases each). V shed 8 bases and J shed 3 bases, with 14 bases lying between them. This CDR3 spans 14 amino acids. Germline loops: CDR1 MNHEY, CDR2 SMNVEV (reference sequence). The DNA for the CDR3 is TGTGCCAGCGGAATCGGGACGTACTACAATGAGCAGTTCTTC. Translation: CASGIGTYYNEQFF.

This clonotype was recorded many times. This chain connects TRBV18 to TRBJ1-1; D unclear. The V end was cut by 2 bases, the J end by 3 bases, with 10 bases between. The CDR3 has 14 residues. Looked up from germline, CDR1 is KGHSH and CDR2 is LQKENI. The CDR3 DNA sequence: TGTGCCAGCTCACCAATATCTGGGGACACTGAAGCTTTCTTT. This encodes CASSPISGDTEAFF.

This clonotype occurred a few times. This chain links TRBV23-1 with TRBJ1-5, with TRBD1 identical over 9 bases. TRBV23-1 carries the ORF label, with uncertain function. J gave up 4 bases and V 7 bases, and 8 bases lay outside the gene matches. The CDR3 is 15 residues long. Written as DNA, the CDR3 is TGCGCCAGCACCCAAGACGGGACAGGGAATCAGCCCCAGCATTTT. Translating gives CASTQDGTGNQPQHF.

The V and J genes are TRBV4-2 and TRBJ2-5, with TRBD1 matching over 8 bases. The V gene end was trimmed by 0 bases and the J gene end by 2 bases; junction bases not matched to a gene: 8. The CDR3 spans 17 residues. Germline values: CDR1 LGHNA, CDR2 YNFKEQ. DNA of the CDR3: TGTGCCAGCAGCCAAGAGGGTCTACGGACAGGGCAAGAGACCCAGTACTTC. Protein product: CASSQEGLRTGQETQYF.

Only a few counts were recorded for this clonotype. The rearrangement joins TRBV7-2 to TRBJ2-7; 9 nucleotides match TRBD1. J was trimmed by 5 bases and V by 2 bases; bases with no gene match: 10. CDR3 length: 16 residues. Germline V gives CDR1 SGHTA, CDR2 FQGNSA. In DNA, the CDR3 is TGTGCCAGCAGCTTAACTGCCCTACAGGGGGCCCACGAGCAGTACTTC. It encodes CASSLTALQGAHEQYF.

This clonotype has just a few counts. The V gene is TRBV5-1, the J gene TRBJ2-1; 11 nucleotides line up with TRBD2. CDR1 is SGHRS, CDR2 YFSETQ, per germline. The CDR3 is 15 residues long. Trimming at V came to 4 bases and at J to 5 bases, leaving 5 bases not matched to a gene. The CDR3 DNA reads TGCGCCAGCAGCCTGGGACTAGCGGAACACAATGAGCAGTTCTTC. Protein sequence: CASSLGLAEHNEQFF.

The chain uses TRBV5-1 and TRBJ2-7; 10 positions agree with TRBD2. From germline, CDR1 is SGHRS and CDR2 YFSETQ. CDR3 length: 16 amino acids. V lost 4 bases to trimming and J lost 2 bases; unmatched junction nucleotides: 9. In DNA, the CDR3 is TGCGCCAGCAGCATACATAGCGGGGGGACCACCTACGAGCAGTACTTC. Translating gives CASSIHSGGTTYEQYF.

This clonotype was detected a few times. The chain uses TRBV12-3 or TRBV12-4 and TRBJ1-4; 12 bases are a match to TRBD1. CDR3 length equals 14 residues. V gave up 5 bases and J gave up 16 bases; unmatched junction bases: 11. The CDR3 DNA sequence: TGTGCCAGCAGTCAACGGGACAGGGGGCATCGGAGGTTTTTT. Its protein product is CASSQRDRGHRRFF.